This entry describes one T cell receptor beta chain. As yet, its antigen is unknown. Patients were excluded for autoimmune disease history or systemic immunosuppression. TCRdb keeps only in-frame clones here, not all; method: immunoSEQ multiplex PCR. The sample has tens of thousands of clones, about 90% seen once; the top ten hold 1.3%. This specimen belongs to a study of OX40 agonist ivuxolimab in advanced cancers. In the study overall: With a range of 23 to 79, age averaged roughly 61 years, and 65% to 90% were male. The study, taken as a whole, reports: Expanded clones were, on average, more numerous in CD8+ T cells than in CD4+. Among the least clonally expanded were partial responders at 0.1-3.0 mg/kg.

The germline CDR1 and CDR2 sequences are LGHNA and YSLEER. The CDR3 runs 14 residues. V trimming: 7 bases; J trimming: 3 bases; junction bases outside the gene matches: 9. The origin of this receptor is an adult with an advanced solid tumor such as melanoma, head and neck, liver or kidney cancer. The rearrangement links TRBV4-3 to TRBJ2-7; 7 nucleotides agree with TRBD2. This material consisted of CD4+ or CD8+ T cells sorted from blood, taken in a trial of the OX40 agonist ivuxolimab. This chain's CDR3 is CASTRRENNYEQYF. In DNA, the CDR3 is TGCGCCAGCACACGGCGGGAGAACAACTACGAGCAGTACTTC.